This entry lists 27 T cell receptor beta chains sequenced from one sample in a study of blood T cell repertoires in COVID-19. Sequencing used immunoSEQ multiplex PCR; TCRdb keeps in-frame clones, though not all of them. The sample records around 120,000 clones, approximately 69% being singletons. The sample was peripheral blood. Receptors were obtained from an elderly man with acute or convalescent COVID-19.

The genes are TRBV29-1 and TRBJ1-2; a weak D match, TRBD1 (6 bases). The germline V gene has CDR1 SQVTM and CDR2 ANQGSEA. The CDR3 length is 11 residues. The V and J ends lost 7 bases and 2 bases respectively, with 8 bases between them. The CDR3 is CSAGQNYGYTF. CDR3 DNA: TGCAGCGCCGGACAGAACTATGGCTACACCTTC.

This clone was picked up a small number of times. The CDR3, as DNA: TGTGCCAGCAGGTTGGGAGGGGTAGTCCAAGAGACCCAGTACTTC. It translates to CASRLGGVVQETQYF. The chain is built from TRBV28 and TRBJ2-5; 7 bases align to TRBD2. Germline V gene sequence: CDR1 MDHEN, CDR2 SYDVKM. This CDR3 comprises 15 residues. Trimming cost V 6 bases and J 1 base; bases outside gene matches: 8. Supplemented by reference TRBV28 and TRBJ2-5, the full variable domain reads DVKVTQSSRYLVKRTGEKVFLECVQDMDHENMFWYRQDPGLGLRLIYFSYDVKMKEKGDIPEGYSVSREKKERFSLILESASTNQTSMYLCASRLGGVVQETQYFGPGTRLLVL.

This clone was seen a handful of times. The chain employs TRBV5-6 and TRBJ1-3; perhaps TRBD1 as D (6 bases). The V gene's germline CDR1 is SGHDT and CDR2 YYEEEE. There are 14 residues in the CDR3. Deletions cut 4 bases from V and 4 bases from J, with 12 bases between. The CDR3 spells CASSGQGTGNTIYF. The CDR3 DNA reads TGTGCCAGCAGCGGGCAGGGGACCGGAAACACCATATATTTT.

The chain uses TRBV19 and TRBJ2-1; 13 bases are a match to TRBD2. J gave up 1 base and V 5 bases, and 8 bases lay outside the gene matches. CDR3 length equals 18 residues. CDR1 and CDR2 (germline): LNHDA, SQIVND (reference sequence). This chain's CDR3 is CASSLTSGRARSYNEQFF. Written as DNA, the CDR3 is TGTGCCAGTAGTCTTACTAGCGGGAGGGCCAGGTCCTACAATGAGCAGTTCTTC. The variable domain in full, with the rest retrieved from reference TRBV19 and TRBJ2-1, is DGGITQSPKYLFRKEGQNVTLSCEQNLNHDAMYWYRQDPGQGLRLIYYSQIVNDFQKGDIAEGYSVSREKKESFPLTVTSAQKNPTAFYLCASSLTSGRARSYNEQFFGPGTRLTVL.

The rearrangement links TRBV5-4 to TRBJ2-7; D may be TRBD1 (5 bases). V dropped 0 bases and J dropped 5 bases, with 9 bases sitting between them. The germline gives CDR1 SGHNT, CDR2 YYREEE (reference sequence). The CDR3 extends over 13 amino acids. In DNA form, the CDR3 reads TGTGCCAGCAGCTTGGACAGGTCCCACGAGCAGTACTTC. It codes for CASSLDRSHEQYF.

The genes are TRBV3-1 (or the pseudogene TRBV3-2) and TRBJ2-1, with D possibly being TRBD2 (5 bases). V shed 0 bases and J shed 3 bases, with 9 bases lying between them. Per germline, CDR1 LGHDT and CDR2 YNNKEL (reference sequence). CDR3 length equals 15 residues. CDR3 loop: CASSQDTGNYNEQFF. The CDR3 DNA follows: TGTGCCAGCAGCCAAGATACCGGGAACTACAATGAGCAGTTCTTC.

The V call is TRBV6-5, the J call TRBJ1-2; a weak D match, TRBD1 (5 bases). CDR3 length: 16 residues. CDR1 is MNHEY, CDR2 SVGAGI, per germline. Trimming left V 4 bases short and J 1 base short, with 16 bases between. CDR3 sequence reads: CASSSLGRDGNYGYTF. CDR3 coding DNA: TGTGCCAGCAGTTCCCTCGGCAGGGATGGTAACTATGGCTACACCTTC.

This clone was recorded only once. This chain links TRBV28 with TRBJ2-5; D is undetermined. Trimming left V 5 bases short and J 0 bases short, with 4 bases between. Per germline, CDR1 MDHEN and CDR2 SYDVKM. This CDR3 spans 12 amino acids. The CDR3 region has the DNA TGTGCCAGCAGTCTGTACCAAGAGACCCAGTACTTC. Translating it yields CASSLYQETQYF.

In its sample, this clone was seen a few times. This chain links TRBV5-4 with TRBJ1-6; 10 bases align to TRBD1. The CDR3 loop spans 16 amino acids. J gave up 6 bases and V 1 base, and 4 bases lay outside the gene matches. Germline-derived CDR1 and CDR2 are SGHNT and YYREEE (reference sequence). The CDR3 reads CASSLRTGGTNSPLHF. CDR3 DNA sequence: TGTGCCAGCAGCTTGAGGACAGGGGGAACTAATTCACCCCTCCACTTT.

This rearrangement joins TRBV7-8 to TRBJ1-2; D remains ambiguous. There are 11 residues in the CDR3. V was trimmed by 4 bases and J by 5 bases, leaving 5 bases between them. The V gene's germline CDR1 is SGHVS and CDR2 FQNEAQ. The CDR3 reads CASSSVYGYTF. The CDR3 bases are TGTGCCAGCAGCTCAGTTTATGGCTACACCTTC.

The CDR3 loop is CASSLTGVATEAFF. DNA for the CDR3: TGTGCCAGCAGCTTAACAGGGGTCGCGACTGAAGCTTTCTTT. The J gene is TRBJ1-1, the V gene TRBV11-1, with TRBD1 matching over 7 bases. CDR1 and CDR2 (germline): SGHAT, FQDESV (reference sequence). This CDR3 spans 14 amino acids. After removal of 2 bases from V and 5 bases from J, the junction contained 5 bases not matched to a gene. Full variable domain (missing parts from reference TRBV11-1 and TRBJ1-1): EAEVAQSPRYKITEKSQAVAFWCDPISGHATLYWYRQILGQGPELLVQFQDESVVDDSQLPKDRFSAERLKGVDSTLKIQPAELGDSAMYLCASSLTGVATEAFFGQGTRLTVV.

This clone was counted a single time. V gene TRBV11-2 combines with J gene TRBJ1-6, with D unresolved. Per the germline V gene, CDR1 is SGHAT and CDR2 is FQNNGV. The CDR3 spans 14 residues. The V end was cut by 3 bases, the J end by 6 bases, with 9 bases between. As DNA, the CDR3 is TGTGCCAGCAGCTTTAACCCAGTTAATTCACCCCTCCACTTT. It specifies CASSFNPVNSPLHF.

This chain joins TRBV5-8 and TRBJ2-1; D might be TRBD1 (6 bases). The CDR3 loop spans 14 amino acids. Germline assignment: CDR1 SGHTS and CDR2 YDEGEE. Trimming left V 2 bases short and J 10 bases short, with 16 bases between. The CDR3 nucleotides are TGTGCCAGCAGCTTATATGGGACCGACAGGGAGCAGTTCTTC. Its protein is CASSLYGTDREQFF. Together with reference TRBV5-8 and TRBJ2-1, the CDR3 gives the full variable domain: EAGVTQSPTHLIKTRGQQATLRCSPISGHTSVYWYQQALGLGLQFLLWYDEGEERNRGNFPPRFSGRQFPNYSSELNVNALELEDSALYLCASSLYGTDREQFFGPGTRLTVL.

The chain uses TRBV7-9 and TRBJ2-1; 8 positions agree with TRBD2. Per germline, CDR1 SEHNR and CDR2 FQNEAQ (reference sequence). There are 12 residues in the CDR3. Unmatched junction bases numbered 10, after V lost 6 bases and J lost 15 bases. For the CDR3, the DNA is TGTGCCAGCAGTTTGATGGTAGCGGGACTGTTCTTC. Protein: CASSLMVAGLFF.

This rearrangement joins TRBV18 to TRBJ1-4, with a tentative D call TRBD1 (5 bases). CDR1 KGHSH and CDR2 LQKENI come from the germline V gene. This CDR3 has 16 residues. V was clipped by 3 bases and J by 4 bases, with 15 bases between them. The CDR3 DNA sequence: TGTGCCAGCTCACCGGGCAGGGCCTCCCTTAATGAAAAACTGTTTTTT. Its translation is CASSPGRASLNEKLFF. Together with reference TRBV18 and TRBJ1-4, the CDR3 gives the full variable domain: NAGVMQNPRHLVRRRGQEARLRCSPMKGHSHVYWYRQLPEEGLKFMVYLQKENIIDESGMPKERFSAEFPKEGPSILRIQQVVRGDSAAYFCASSPGRASLNEKLFFGSGTQLSVL.

The V call is TRBV14, the J call TRBJ1-1; D is uncertain. The length of the CDR3 is 10 residues. The V gene lost 10 bases and the J gene lost 3 bases, with 6 bases spanning the gap. CDR1 SGHDN and CDR2 FVKESK come from the germline V gene. The CDR3 reads CATTDTEAFF. In nucleotides, the CDR3 is TGTGCCACCACGGACACTGAAGCTTTCTTT.

V gene TRBV10-3 combines with J gene TRBJ2-1; 8 bases are shared with TRBD1. V was pared by 4 bases and J by 3 bases, with 2 bases of the junction left unmatched. The length of the CDR3 is 14 residues. CDR1 ENHRY and CDR2 SYGVKD come from the germline V gene. In DNA, the CDR3 is TGTGCCATCAGTGCGGGACAGGTCTACAATGAGCAGTTCTTC. Its protein product is CAISAGQVYNEQFF.

This sequence joins TRBV27 and TRBJ1-2; 8 bases fit TRBD1. Germline CDR1 is MNHEY and CDR2 is SMNVEV (reference sequence). V lost 4 bases, J lost 4 bases, and 8 bases stayed unmatched. This CDR3 has 15 residues. CDR3 DNA: TGTGCCAGCAGTTCCACAGGGGGGGCGGTCTATGGCTACACCTTC. This gives the protein CASSSTGGAVYGYTF.

This clone was counted between two and nine times. The CDR3 region has the DNA TGTGCCAGCAGTTACGGTGCTAGCGGGAGAGTCTCCTACGAGCAGTACTTC. It specifies CASSYGASGRVSYEQYF. The chain has TRBV6-2 or TRBV6-3 and TRBJ2-7, with TRBD2 identical over 10 bases. Germline CDR1 and CDR2: MNHEY and SVGEGT. This CDR3 spans 17 amino acids. V gave up 2 bases and J gave up 0 bases; unmatched junction bases: 7.

J is TRBJ2-3 and V is TRBV7-9; 12 bases match TRBD2. The trim removed 4 bases at V and 2 bases at J, leaving 4 bases unmatched. Germline-derived CDR1 and CDR2 are SEHNR and FQNEAQ (reference sequence). CDR3 length equals 16 residues. The chain's CDR3 is CASSSRTSGITDTQYF. In DNA, the CDR3 is TGTGCCAGCAGCTCGCGGACTAGCGGGATCACAGATACGCAGTATTTT.

This chain uses TRBV3-1 (or the pseudogene TRBV3-2) with TRBJ2-1; D uncertain. With 2 bases removed from V and 8 bases from J, the gap between germline ends came to 4 bases. Germline V gene sequence: CDR1 LGHDT, CDR2 YNNKEL (reference sequence). This CDR3 has 11 residues. CDR3 in DNA: TGTGCCAGCAGCCAACGTCATGAGCAGTTCTTC. Translated: CASSQRHEQFF.

The chain has TRBV18 and TRBJ1-3; 7 bases map to TRBD1. The CDR3 sequence is 15 residues long. CDR1 and CDR2 (germline): KGHSH, LQKENI. The V gene end was trimmed by 6 bases and the J gene end by 0 bases; junction bases not matched to a gene: 5. In nucleotides, the CDR3 is TGTGCCAGCTCCTTTACAGGGGACTCTGGAAACACCATATATTTT. Translated, it gives CASSFTGDSGNTIYF.

A few counts support this clone. V is TRBV6-5 and J is TRBJ2-7; 9 bases fit TRBD1. The CDR3 loop spans 14 amino acids. J lost 0 bases, V lost 7 bases, and 4 bases had no gene match. Germline-derived CDR1 and CDR2 are MNHEY and SVGAGI. The CDR3 nucleotides read TGTGCCAGCACCGGACAGGGGACCTCCTACGAGCAGTACTTC. Translated, it gives CASTGQGTSYEQYF.

The chain links TRBV6-5 to TRBJ1-4, with unresolved D. The CDR3 loop spans 13 amino acids. V dropped 6 bases and J dropped 4 bases, with 9 bases sitting between them. Germline-derived CDR1 and CDR2 are MNHEY and SVGAGI. CDR3 protein: CASRQSINEKLFF. DNA of the CDR3: TGTGCCAGCAGACAGAGTATTAATGAAAAACTGTTTTTT.

This rearrangement joins TRBV15 to TRBJ2-2; tentative D call: TRBD1 (6 bases). The CDR3 sequence is 15 residues long. Deletions cut 2 bases from V and 4 bases from J, with 11 bases between. Germline-derived CDR1 and CDR2 are LNHNV and YYDKDF (reference sequence). In nucleotides, the CDR3 is TGTGCCACCAGCAGATCAGGGGCGGGCACCGGGGAGCTGTTTTTT. This codes for CATSRSGAGTGELFF.

CDR3 loop: CASRETGGVDSPLHF. CDR3 DNA: TGTGCCAGCAGAGAAACAGGGGGGGTAGATTCACCCCTCCACTTT. The V gene is TRBV7-2, the J gene TRBJ1-6; the match to TRBD1 covers 8 bases. V trimming: 6 bases; J trimming: 8 bases; junction bases outside the gene matches: 9. The CDR3 contains 15 residues. Germline CDR1 is SGHTA and CDR2 is FQGNSA.

The V and J genes are TRBV10-3 and TRBJ2-7; 9 nucleotides align to TRBD1. CDR1 ENHRY and CDR2 SYGVKD come from the germline V gene. Trimming took 3 bases from V and 4 from J; bases not matched to a gene: 4. The CDR3 contains 14 residues. CDR3 sequence reads: CAISDPDRGYEQYF. The CDR3, as DNA: TGTGCCATCAGTGACCCGGACAGGGGATACGAGCAGTACTTC.